This T cell receptor beta chain appears in the sequencing data of a study of CD8+ T cells in alopecia areata. Treatment of the sample: oral pan-JAK inhibitor, 5-10 mg twice daily. Sequencing templates came from extracted RNA that was reverse transcribed into cDNA. Only in-frame clones appear in the TCRdb table, and some are missing; sequencing was by immunoSEQ multiplex PCR. The data contain around 290,000 clones, 58% of them singletons. Trimming cost V 5 bases and J 5 bases, with 16 bases left between them. Germline V gene sequence: CDR1 KGHSH, CDR2 LQKENI. The CDR3 runs 16 residues. This TCR derives from a human donor with alopecia areata. The chain is built from TRBV18 and TRBJ1-6; weak D call: TRBD1 (6 bases). The starting material was CD4+ T cells sorted from blood, obtained at week 24, from a patient treated with tofacitinib. The CDR3 is CASSMYAGVNNSPLHF. DNA for the CDR3: TGTGCCAGCTCAATGTACGCAGGGGTCAATAATTCACCCCTCCACTTT. The full variable domain, rest sourced from reference TRBV18 and TRBJ1-6, is NAGVMQNPRHLVRRRGQEARLRCSPMKGHSHVYWYRQLPEEGLKFMVYLQKENIIDESGMPKERFSAEFPKEGPSILRIQQVVRGDSAAYFCASSMYAGVNNSPLHFGNGTRLTVT.